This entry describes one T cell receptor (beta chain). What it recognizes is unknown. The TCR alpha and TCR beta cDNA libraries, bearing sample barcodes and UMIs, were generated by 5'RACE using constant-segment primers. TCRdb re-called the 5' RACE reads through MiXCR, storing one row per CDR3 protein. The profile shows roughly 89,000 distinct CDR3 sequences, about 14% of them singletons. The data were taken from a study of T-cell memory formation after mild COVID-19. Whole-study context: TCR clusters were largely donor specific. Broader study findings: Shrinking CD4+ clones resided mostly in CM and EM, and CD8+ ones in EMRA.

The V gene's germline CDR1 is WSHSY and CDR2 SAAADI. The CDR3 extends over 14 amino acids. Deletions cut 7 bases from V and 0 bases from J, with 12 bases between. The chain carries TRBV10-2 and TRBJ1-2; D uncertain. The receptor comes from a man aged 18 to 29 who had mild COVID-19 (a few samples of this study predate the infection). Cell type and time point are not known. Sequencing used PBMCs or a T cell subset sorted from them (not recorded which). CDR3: CASKEGLANYGYTF. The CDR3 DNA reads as TGCGCCAGCAAGGAGGGCTTGGCTAACTATGGCTACACCTTC.